Following are 2 T cell receptor beta chains from one sample sequenced in a study of response to subunit inactivated influenza vaccine. TCRdb processed the RT-PCR reads anew with MiXCR; each CDR3 protein has one entry. The table has about 500,000 distinct CDR3 sequences, approximately 15% seen once. The material was CD4+ T cells sorted from PBMCs, obtained about 23 months after vaccination. All receptors derive from a man between 50 and 75 years old who received an inactivated influenza vaccine.

This clonotype has at least ten counts. V and J are TRBV12-3 or TRBV12-4 and TRBJ1-4, with a tentative D call TRBD1 (6 bases). Between the trimmed V and J ends, which lost 4 bases and 8 bases, there was a span of 14 bases. There are 14 residues in the CDR3. The CDR3 is CASSSGGGGEKLFF. CDR3 in DNA: TGTGCCAGCAGTTCCGGAGGGGGTGGAGAAAAACTGTTTTTT.

The chain links TRBV29-1 to TRBJ2-3, with 8 bases identical to TRBD1. V dropped 6 bases and J dropped 1; count of bases not matched to a gene: 3. The CDR3 is made up of 13 amino acids. Germline CDR1 reads SQVTM; CDR2 reads ANQGSEA. The CDR3 protein is CSVGQGRTDTQYF. The CDR3 DNA follows: TGCAGCGTCGGACAGGGTCGCACAGATACGCAGTATTTT.